This TCR beta chain was captured by sequencing in a study of blood T cell repertoires in COVID-19. Study-level background: COVID-19 samples from acute and convalescent phases originated in the United States, Italy and Spain.

Sequencing used immunoSEQ multiplex PCR; TCRdb keeps in-frame clones, though not all of them. The data show around 200,000 clones, around nine tenths seen once. Germline V lookup: CDR1 MDHEN, CDR2 SYDVKM. V gave up 5 bases and J gave up 5 bases; unmatched junction bases: 4. There are 14 residues in the CDR3. The chain is built from TRBV28 and TRBJ2-7; TRBD1 aligns across 12 bases. The TCR was taken from a middle-aged man with active or convalescent COVID-19. The sequenced sample was peripheral blood. For the CDR3, the DNA is TGTGCCAGCAGTGGGACAGGGGGCGCGGACGAGCAGTACTTC. This sequence encodes CASSGTGGADEQYF.